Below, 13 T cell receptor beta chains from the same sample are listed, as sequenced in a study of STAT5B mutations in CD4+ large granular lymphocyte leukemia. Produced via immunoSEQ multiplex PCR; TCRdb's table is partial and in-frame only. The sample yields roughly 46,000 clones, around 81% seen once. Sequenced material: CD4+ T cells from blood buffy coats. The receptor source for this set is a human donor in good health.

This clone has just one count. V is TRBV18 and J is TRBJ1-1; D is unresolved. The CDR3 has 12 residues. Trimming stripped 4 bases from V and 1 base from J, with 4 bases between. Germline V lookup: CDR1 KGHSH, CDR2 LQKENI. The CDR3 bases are TGTGCCAGCTCACTATCGAACACTGAAGCTTTCTTT. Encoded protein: CASSLSNTEAFF.

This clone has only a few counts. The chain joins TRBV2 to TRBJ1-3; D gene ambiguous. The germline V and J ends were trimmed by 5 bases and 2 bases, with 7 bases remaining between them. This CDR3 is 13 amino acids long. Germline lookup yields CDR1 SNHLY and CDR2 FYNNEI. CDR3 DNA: TGTGCCAGCAGTTCATCGGCTGGAAACACCATATATTTT. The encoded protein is CASSSSAGNTIYF.

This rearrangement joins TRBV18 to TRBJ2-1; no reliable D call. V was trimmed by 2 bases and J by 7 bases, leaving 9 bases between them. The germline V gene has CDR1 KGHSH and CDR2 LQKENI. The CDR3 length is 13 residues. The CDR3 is CASSPSLENEQFF. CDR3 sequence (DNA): TGTGCCAGCTCACCATCGCTCGAGAATGAGCAGTTCTTC.

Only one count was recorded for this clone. This chain's CDR3 is CAWSGDSNTEAFF. DNA of the CDR3: TGTGCCTGGAGTGGGGACAGTAACACTGAAGCTTTCTTT. The gene calls are TRBV30 and TRBJ1-1; 7 nucleotides match TRBD1. CDR3 length: 13 amino acids. J gave up 2 bases and V 1 base, and 1 base lay outside the gene matches. Germline lookup yields CDR1 GTSNPN and CDR2 SVGIG (reference sequence).

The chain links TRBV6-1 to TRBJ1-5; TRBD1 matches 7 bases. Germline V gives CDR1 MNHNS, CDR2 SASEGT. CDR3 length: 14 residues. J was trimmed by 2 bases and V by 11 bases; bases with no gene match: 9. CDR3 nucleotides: TGTGCCGGTTCTAAGGGGGCTGGCAATCAGCCCCAGCATTTT. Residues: CAGSKGAGNQPQHF.

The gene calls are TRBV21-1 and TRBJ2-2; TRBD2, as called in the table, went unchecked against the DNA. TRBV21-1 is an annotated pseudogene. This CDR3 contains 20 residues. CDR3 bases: TGTGCCAGCAGCAAAGTCATGGGGACTAGCGGGAGAAGGGGAGTGGGGGAGCTGTTTTTT. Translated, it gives CASSKVMGTSGRRGVGELFF.

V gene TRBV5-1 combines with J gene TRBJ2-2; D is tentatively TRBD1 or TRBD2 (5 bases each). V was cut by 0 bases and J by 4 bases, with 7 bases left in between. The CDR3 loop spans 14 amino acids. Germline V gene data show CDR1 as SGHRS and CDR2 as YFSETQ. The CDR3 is CASSLAGTTGELFF. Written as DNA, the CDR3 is TGCGCCAGCAGCTTGGCGGGGACCACCGGGGAGCTGTTTTTT.

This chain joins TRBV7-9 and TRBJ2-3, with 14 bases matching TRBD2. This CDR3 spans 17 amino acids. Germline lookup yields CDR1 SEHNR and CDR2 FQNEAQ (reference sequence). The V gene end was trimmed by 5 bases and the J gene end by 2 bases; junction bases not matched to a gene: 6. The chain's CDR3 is CASSPGLAGGSTDTQYF. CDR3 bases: TGTGCCAGCAGCCCCGGACTAGCGGGAGGATCCACAGATACGCAGTATTTT.

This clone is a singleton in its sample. In DNA, the CDR3 is TGTGCCAGCATCTCGAACTCCGGCTCCTACAATGAGCAGTTCTTC. It is translated as CASISNSGSYNEQFF. The chain links TRBV6-1 to TRBJ2-1; D unresolved. The CDR3 spans 15 residues. Germline-derived CDR1 and CDR2 are MNHNS and SASEGT. Trimming removed 7 bases from V and 0 bases from J, with 13 bases in between.

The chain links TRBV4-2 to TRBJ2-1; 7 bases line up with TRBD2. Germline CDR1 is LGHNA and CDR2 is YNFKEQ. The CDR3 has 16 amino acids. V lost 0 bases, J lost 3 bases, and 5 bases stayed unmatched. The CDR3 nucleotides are TGTGCCAGCAGCCAAGAACTAGCGAATAACTACAATGAGCAGTTCTTC. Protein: CASSQELANNYNEQFF.

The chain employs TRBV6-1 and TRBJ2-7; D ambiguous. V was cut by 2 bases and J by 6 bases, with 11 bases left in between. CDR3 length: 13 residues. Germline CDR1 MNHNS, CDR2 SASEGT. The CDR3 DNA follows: TGTGCCAGCAGTGAACTAGACGGCCTCGAGCAGTACTTC. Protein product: CASSELDGLEQYF.

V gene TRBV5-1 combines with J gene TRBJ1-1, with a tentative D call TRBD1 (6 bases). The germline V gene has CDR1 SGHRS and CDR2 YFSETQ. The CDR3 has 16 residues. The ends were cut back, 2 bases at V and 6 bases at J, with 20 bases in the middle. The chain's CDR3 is CASSFGWGRQDAEAFF. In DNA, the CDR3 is TGCGCCAGCAGCTTCGGATGGGGTAGACAGGACGCTGAAGCTTTCTTT. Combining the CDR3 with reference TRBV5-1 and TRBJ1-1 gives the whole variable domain KAGVTQTPRYLIKTRGQQVTLSCSPISGHRSVSWYQQTPGQGLQFLFEYFSETQRNKGNFPGRFSGRQFSNSRSEMNVSTLELGDSALYLCASSFGWGRQDAEAFFGQGTRLTVV.

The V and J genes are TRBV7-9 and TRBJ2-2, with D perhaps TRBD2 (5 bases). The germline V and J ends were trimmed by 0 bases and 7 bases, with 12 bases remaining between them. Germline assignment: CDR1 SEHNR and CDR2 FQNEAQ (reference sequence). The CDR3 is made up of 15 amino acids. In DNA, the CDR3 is TGTGCCAGCAGCTTAGCAGTCGGGGATAGCGGGGAGCTGTTTTTT. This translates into CASSLAVGDSGELFF.